These T cell receptor beta chains were read from a single sample in a study of regulatory T cells in long-lasting Graves disease. Via MiXCR, TCRdb re-called the multiplex PCR reads, giving one row per CDR3 protein. The repertoire consists of hundreds of thousands of distinct CDR3 sequences, with about a fifth occurring once and the leading ten covering 20% to 25%. This material consisted of peripheral blood mononuclear cells (PBMCs), taken when the disease was refractory, from a patient treated with antithyroid drugs. All receptors come from a female donor with Graves disease. Both conserved end residues are part of each CDR3. Fields, in order: V gene, D gene, CDR3 length, J gene, clone size, CDR3 protein, CDR3 DNA. The D gene is left open where the match is weak. Size is stated for part of the rows, as once, few or many counts, or as a class when the clone is expanded.

v_call: TRBV6-5; d_call: TRBD1; cdr3_length: 18; j_call: TRBJ1-4; clone_size: many; cdr3_aa: CASSYIGTGGVGNEKLFF; cdr3_nt: TGTGCCAGCAGTTACATCGGGACAGGGGGCGTTGGGAATGAAAAACTGTTTTTT
v_call: TRBV7-9; d_call: TRBD1; cdr3_length: 15; j_call: TRBJ2-5; clone_size: .; cdr3_aa: CASSADGQGSETQYF; cdr3_nt: TGTGCCAGCAGCGCCGACGGACAGGGGTCAGAGACCCAGTACTTC
v_call: TRBV30; d_call: .; cdr3_length: 13; j_call: TRBJ1-5; clone_size: few; cdr3_aa: CAWSVGRGQPQHF; cdr3_nt: TGTGCCTGGAGTGTTGGTAGGGGCCAGCCCCAGCATTTT
v_call: TRBV7-6; d_call: .; cdr3_length: 16; j_call: TRBJ2-7; clone_size: few; cdr3_aa: CASSLGRDGTSYEQYF; cdr3_nt: TGTGCCAGCAGCTTAGGCCGGGACGGGACCTCCTACGAGCAGTACTTC
v_call: TRBV18; d_call: .; cdr3_length: 15; j_call: TRBJ2-7; clone_size: .; cdr3_aa: CASSGLTGRTNEQYF; cdr3_nt: TGTGCCAGCTCTGGATTGACAGGGAGGACCAACGAGCAGTACTTC
v_call: TRBV5-4; d_call: .; cdr3_length: 14; j_call: TRBJ1-2; clone_size: .; cdr3_aa: CASSPAQGSWGYTF; cdr3_nt: TGTGCCAGCAGCCCCGCTCAGGGGTCGTGGGGCTACACCTTC
v_call: TRBV5-6; d_call: .; cdr3_length: 12; j_call: TRBJ2-7; clone_size: .; cdr3_aa: CASSLWAGEQYF; cdr3_nt: TGTGCCAGCAGCTTGTGGGCAGGAGAGCAGTACTTC
v_call: TRBV12-5; d_call: TRBD1; cdr3_length: 16; j_call: TRBJ2-2; clone_size: .; cdr3_aa: CASGEGTGGNVGELFF; cdr3_nt: TGTGCTAGTGGGGAGGGGACAGGGGGAAATGTCGGGGAGCTGTTTTTT
v_call: TRBV6-9; d_call: TRBD2; cdr3_length: 14; j_call: TRBJ2-7; clone_size: .; cdr3_aa: CASSYSTSGDEQYF; cdr3_nt: TGTGCCAGCAGTTATTCGACAAGCGGGGACGAGCAGTACTTC
v_call: TRBV19; d_call: .; cdr3_length: 14; j_call: TRBJ1-1; clone_size: few; cdr3_aa: CASSIRGGNTEAFF; cdr3_nt: TGTGCCAGTAGCATAAGAGGCGGTAACACTGAAGCTTTCTTT
v_call: TRBV5-1; d_call: .; cdr3_length: 14; j_call: TRBJ2-1; clone_size: few; cdr3_aa: CASRGAGQYNEQFF; cdr3_nt: TGCGCCAGCCGCGGCGCGGGGCAGTACAATGAGCAGTTCTTC
v_call: TRBV6-5; d_call: TRBD1; cdr3_length: 15; j_call: TRBJ1-5; clone_size: .; cdr3_aa: CASSSGQGDHQPQHF; cdr3_nt: TGTGCCAGCAGTTCGGGACAGGGCGACCATCAGCCCCAGCATTTT
v_call: TRBV6-2/TRBV6-3; d_call: .; cdr3_length: 13; j_call: TRBJ1-1; clone_size: many; cdr3_aa: CAGKDRPNTEAFF; cdr3_nt: TGTGCCGGCAAGGACAGACCGAACACTGAAGCTTTCTTT
v_call: TRBV9; d_call: .; cdr3_length: 13; j_call: TRBJ1-2; clone_size: few; cdr3_aa: CASSGGIGYGYTF; cdr3_nt: TGTGCCAGCAGCGGGGGCATAGGATATGGCTACACCTTC
v_call: TRBV27; d_call: TRBD1; cdr3_length: 19; j_call: TRBJ1-2; clone_size: few; cdr3_aa: CAGTSLGPGTGGWNYGYTF; cdr3_nt: TGTGCCGGCACCAGTTTGGGTCCGGGAACAGGGGGTTGGAACTATGGCTACACCTTC
v_call: TRBV5-1; d_call: .; cdr3_length: 15; j_call: TRBJ2-1; clone_size: .; cdr3_aa: CASSSDGQMVNEQFF; cdr3_nt: TGCGCCAGCAGCTCGGACGGCCAGATGGTTAATGAGCAGTTCTTC
v_call: TRBV19; d_call: TRBD1; cdr3_length: 15; j_call: TRBJ1-4; clone_size: .; cdr3_aa: CASSPRTGGNEKLFF; cdr3_nt: TGTGCCAGTAGTCCTCGGACAGGGGGGAATGAAAAACTGTTTTTT
v_call: TRBV20-1; d_call: .; cdr3_length: 14; j_call: TRBJ2-7; clone_size: many; cdr3_aa: CSAYRDPGEDEQYF; cdr3_nt: TGCAGTGCTTACCGGGACCCGGGGGAGGACGAGCAGTACTTC
v_call: TRBV5-1; d_call: TRBD1; cdr3_length: 14; j_call: TRBJ1-2; clone_size: few; cdr3_aa: CASSQPGGSYGYTF; cdr3_nt: TGCGCCAGCAGCCAGCCAGGGGGGAGCTATGGCTACACCTTC
v_call: TRBV20-1; d_call: .; cdr3_length: 13; j_call: TRBJ2-7; clone_size: .; cdr3_aa: CSARGVRFDEQYF; cdr3_nt: TGCAGTGCTAGAGGAGTCAGGTTCGACGAGCAGTACTTC
v_call: TRBV6-1; d_call: TRBD1; cdr3_length: 15; j_call: TRBJ2-7; clone_size: many; cdr3_aa: CASSGWDSRTYEQYF; cdr3_nt: TGTGCCAGCAGTGGATGGGACAGCCGAACCTACGAGCAGTACTTC
v_call: TRBV2; d_call: .; cdr3_length: 14; j_call: TRBJ2-7; clone_size: many; cdr3_aa: CASRLNIMGSEQYF; cdr3_nt: TGTGCCAGCAGACTAAACATAATGGGATCCGAGCAGTACTTC
v_call: TRBV7-9; d_call: .; cdr3_length: 12; j_call: TRBJ2-7; clone_size: many; cdr3_aa: CASSAGTYEQYF; cdr3_nt: TGTGCCAGCAGCGCCGGGACCTACGAGCAGTACTTC
v_call: TRBV29-1; d_call: .; cdr3_length: 13; j_call: TRBJ2-7; clone_size: .; cdr3_aa: CSVERDTSYEQYF; cdr3_nt: TGCAGCGTTGAAAGGGACACCTCCTACGAGCAGTACTTC
v_call: TRBV6-1; d_call: TRBD2; cdr3_length: 19; j_call: TRBJ2-5; clone_size: many; cdr3_aa: CASSLDPRTSGSTRETQYF; cdr3_nt: TGTGCCAGCAGCCTCGACCCCCGGACTAGCGGGAGTACAAGAGAGACCCAGTACTTC
v_call: TRBV12-3/TRBV12-4; d_call: TRBD1; cdr3_length: 16; j_call: TRBJ1-2; clone_size: many; cdr3_aa: CASSLGWTGKQDGYTF; cdr3_nt: TGTGCCAGCAGTTTAGGATGGACAGGGAAACAGGATGGCTACACCTTC
v_call: TRBV12-3/TRBV12-4; d_call: .; cdr3_length: 11; j_call: TRBJ1-3; clone_size: .; cdr3_aa: CASTQGNTIYF; cdr3_nt: TGTGCCAGTACACAGGGAAACACCATATATTTT
v_call: TRBV6-1; d_call: .; cdr3_length: 16; j_call: TRBJ1-2; clone_size: many; cdr3_aa: CASSRDGGAVGYGYTF; cdr3_nt: TGTGCCAGCAGTCGAGACGGAGGGGCCGTCGGCTATGGCTACACCTTC
v_call: TRBV7-9; d_call: .; cdr3_length: 12; j_call: TRBJ2-5; clone_size: .; cdr3_aa: CASSLSWGTQYF; cdr3_nt: TGTGCCAGCAGTTTGTCTTGGGGGACCCAGTACTTC
v_call: TRBV7-6; d_call: .; cdr3_length: 14; j_call: TRBJ2-7; clone_size: once; cdr3_aa: CASSFRQGIDEQYF; cdr3_nt: TGTGCCAGCAGCTTCCGCCAGGGGATCGACGAGCAGTACTTC
v_call: TRBV11-3; d_call: .; cdr3_length: 17; j_call: TRBJ2-7; clone_size: few; cdr3_aa: CASSLDTGPISPYEQYF; cdr3_nt: TGTGCCAGCAGCTTAGATACCGGGCCTATATCCCCCTACGAGCAGTACTTC
v_call: TRBV5-5; d_call: .; cdr3_length: 14; j_call: TRBJ2-5; clone_size: few; cdr3_aa: CASSLDSWQETQYF; cdr3_nt: TGTGCCAGCAGCTTGGACAGCTGGCAGGAGACCCAGTACTTC
v_call: TRBV20-1; d_call: TRBD1; cdr3_length: 12; j_call: TRBJ1-4; clone_size: many; cdr3_aa: CSAEGAYEKLFF; cdr3_nt: TGCAGTGCCGAGGGGGCTTATGAAAAACTGTTTTTT
v_call: TRBV7-9; d_call: .; cdr3_length: 12; j_call: TRBJ2-7; clone_size: many; cdr3_aa: CASSLEVADFNF; cdr3_nt: TGTGCCAGCAGCTTAGAAGTGGCGGACTTTAACTTC
v_call: TRBV6-1; d_call: TRBD1; cdr3_length: 17; j_call: TRBJ2-5; clone_size: .; cdr3_aa: CASKFAISTGVGETQYF; cdr3_nt: TGTGCCAGCAAATTTGCTATCTCGACAGGGGTCGGAGAGACCCAGTACTTC
v_call: TRBV20-1; d_call: .; cdr3_length: 14; j_call: TRBJ1-4; clone_size: few; cdr3_aa: CSARDPGLLNALFF; cdr3_nt: TGCAGTGCTAGAGATCCCGGCCTATTAAATGCGCTGTTTTTT
v_call: TRBV6-1; d_call: .; cdr3_length: 14; j_call: TRBJ1-1; clone_size: .; cdr3_aa: CASSEGIGGHKTFF; cdr3_nt: TGTGCCAGCAGTGAAGGGATTGGGGGACATAAAACTTTCTTT
v_call: TRBV5-1; d_call: .; cdr3_length: 17; j_call: TRBJ1-6; clone_size: .; cdr3_aa: CASSLDSVGQLNSPLHF; cdr3_nt: TGCGCCAGCAGCTTGGATTCCGTGGGGCAGCTTAATTCACCCCTCCACTTT
v_call: TRBV20-1; d_call: .; cdr3_length: 16; j_call: TRBJ1-5; clone_size: few; cdr3_aa: CSASVDGAYSNQPQHF; cdr3_nt: TGCAGTGCCAGCGTAGACGGGGCGTATAGCAATCAGCCCCAGCATTTT
v_call: TRBV11-3; d_call: .; cdr3_length: 13; j_call: TRBJ2-2; clone_size: many; cdr3_aa: CASSWVGTGELFF; cdr3_nt: TGTGCCAGCAGCTGGGTCGGGACCGGGGAGCTGTTTTTT
v_call: TRBV29-1; d_call: .; cdr3_length: 13; j_call: TRBJ1-2; clone_size: once; cdr3_aa: CSVDSPDLYGYTF; cdr3_nt: TGCAGCGTTGATTCCCCGGACCTCTATGGCTACACCTTC
v_call: TRBV4-1; d_call: .; cdr3_length: 16; j_call: TRBJ1-2; clone_size: few; cdr3_aa: CASRPGVGWGGYGYTF; cdr3_nt: TGCGCCAGCAGGCCGGGCGTGGGTTGGGGCGGCTATGGCTACACCTTC
v_call: TRBV5-5; d_call: TRBD2; cdr3_length: 18; j_call: TRBJ2-5; clone_size: many; cdr3_aa: CASSSTHMLRLGGETQYF; cdr3_nt: TGTGCCAGCAGCTCGACCCACATGCTACGATTGGGGGGGGAGACCCAGTACTTC
v_call: TRBV6-5; d_call: .; cdr3_length: 15; j_call: TRBJ2-3; clone_size: few; cdr3_aa: CASSYGQGRTDTQYF; cdr3_nt: TGTGCCAGCAGTTACGGGCAGGGGCGGACAGATACGCAGTATTTT
v_call: TRBV7-2; d_call: TRBD2; cdr3_length: 16; j_call: TRBJ2-7; clone_size: few; cdr3_aa: CASSQGTSGGSYEQYF; cdr3_nt: TGTGCCAGCAGCCAAGGGACTAGCGGGGGATCATACGAGCAGTACTTC
v_call: TRBV6-1; d_call: .; cdr3_length: 15; j_call: TRBJ1-2; clone_size: many; cdr3_aa: CASSLQLTRNEGYTF; cdr3_nt: TGTGCCAGCAGTCTGCAGCTCACCAGGAATGAGGGGTACACCTTC
v_call: TRBV19; d_call: .; cdr3_length: 17; j_call: TRBJ2-7; clone_size: few; cdr3_aa: CASSNRQLRDATYEQYF; cdr3_nt: TGTGCCAGTAGTAACCGCCAACTCCGGGACGCTACCTACGAGCAGTACTTC
v_call: TRBV30; d_call: .; cdr3_length: 13; j_call: TRBJ1-5; clone_size: .; cdr3_aa: CAWSEGYNQPQHF; cdr3_nt: TGTGCCTGGAGTGAAGGCTACAATCAGCCCCAGCATTTT